This T cell receptor (beta chain) was found in a study of blood T cell repertoires in COVID-19. Turning to the study itself: Some COVID-19 samples were acute and others convalescent; all came from the United States, Italy and Spain.

The data were produced by immunoSEQ multiplex PCR, yet TCRdb's version contains in-frame clones alone and is incomplete. The data hold around 300,000 clones, with roughly 88% observed a single time. Germline V lookup: CDR1 SEHNR, CDR2 FQNEAQ (reference sequence). The V segment lost 5 bases and the J segment 7 bases; nucleotides outside the gene matches: 13. The CDR3 has 15 residues. Sample: peripheral blood. This clonotype was sampled from a woman aged 50 to 65 with active or convalescent COVID-19. V usage is TRBV7-9 and J usage is TRBJ1-1; 7 positions match TRBD1. CDR3 in amino acids: CASSRPDREVSEAFF. DNA for the CDR3: TGTGCCAGCAGCCGTCCCGACAGGGAAGTTAGTGAAGCTTTCTTT.